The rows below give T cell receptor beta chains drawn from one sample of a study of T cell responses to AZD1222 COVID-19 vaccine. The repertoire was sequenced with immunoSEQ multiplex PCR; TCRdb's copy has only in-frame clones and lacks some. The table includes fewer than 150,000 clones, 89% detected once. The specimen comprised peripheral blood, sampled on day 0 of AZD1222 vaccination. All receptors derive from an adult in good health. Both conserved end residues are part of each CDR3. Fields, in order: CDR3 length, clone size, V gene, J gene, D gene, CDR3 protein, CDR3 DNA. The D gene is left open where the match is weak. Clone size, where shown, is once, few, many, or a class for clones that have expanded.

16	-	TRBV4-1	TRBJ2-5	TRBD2	CASSQGLRGGWETQYF	TGCGCCAGCAGCCAAGGGTTGCGGGGGGGCTGGGAGACCCAGTACTTC
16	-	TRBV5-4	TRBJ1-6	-	CASSLPGAAYNSPLHF	TGTGCCAGCAGCTTGCCGGGGGCGGCCTATAATTCACCCCTCCACTTT
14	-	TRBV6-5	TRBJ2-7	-	CASSRLRVAYEQYF	TGTGCCAGCAGTCGCTTAAGGGTGGCCTACGAGCAGTACTTC
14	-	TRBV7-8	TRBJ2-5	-	CASSTSWGQETQYF	TGTGCCAGCTCAACTAGTTGGGGGCAAGAGACCCAGTACTTC
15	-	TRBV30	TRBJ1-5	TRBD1	CAWSLTGTVNQPQHF	TGTGCCTGGAGCCTTACCGGGACAGTCAATCAGCCCCAGCATTTT
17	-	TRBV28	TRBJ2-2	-	CATDRDRRGANTGELFF	TGTGCCACGGACCGGGACCGTCGGGGAGCGAACACCGGGGAGCTGTTTTTT
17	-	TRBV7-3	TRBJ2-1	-	CASSSPTGLRASNEQFF	TGTGCCAGCAGCTCTCCAACGGGATTAAGAGCGTCGAATGAGCAGTTCTTC
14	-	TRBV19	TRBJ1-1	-	CASSIVGGRGEAFF	TGTGCCAGTAGTATAGTGGGGGGCAGGGGTGAAGCTTTCTTT
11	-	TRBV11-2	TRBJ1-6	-	CASSLLSPLHF	TGTGCCAGCAGCTTACTTTCACCCCTCCACTTT
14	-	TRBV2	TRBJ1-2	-	CASSWGRKNYGYTF	TGTGCCAGCAGCTGGGGTCGGAAAAACTATGGCTACACCTTC
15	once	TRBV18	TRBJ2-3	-	CASSPEAGSTDTQYF	TGTGCCAGCTCACCCGAAGCGGGCAGCACAGATACGCAGTATTTT
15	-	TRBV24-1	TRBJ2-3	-	CATSDAGTSTDTQYF	TGTGCCACCAGTGATGCCGGGACTAGCACAGATACGCAGTATTTT
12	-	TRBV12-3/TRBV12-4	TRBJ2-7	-	CASSPGAYEQYF	TGTGCCAGCAGTCCTGGAGCCTACGAGCAGTACTTC
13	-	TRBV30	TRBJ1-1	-	CAWSLGTGSEAFF	TGTGCCTGGAGTCTAGGCACAGGGTCGGAAGCTTTCTTT
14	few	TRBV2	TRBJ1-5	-	CASGRKQGNQPQHF	TGTGCCAGCGGTAGAAAACAGGGAAATCAGCCCCAGCATTTT
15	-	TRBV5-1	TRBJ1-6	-	CASSPTDLQNSPLHF	TGCGCCAGCAGCCCGACAGACCTCCAGAATTCACCCCTCCACTTT
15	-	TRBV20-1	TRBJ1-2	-	CSASLSGFLPGGYTF	TGCAGTGCTAGTTTATCAGGCTTCCTACCCGGTGGCTACACCTTC
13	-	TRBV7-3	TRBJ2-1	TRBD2	CASSSGTSDEQFF	TGTGCCAGCAGTTCCGGGACTAGCGATGAGCAGTTCTTC
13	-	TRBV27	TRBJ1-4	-	CASSLFTNEKLFF	TGTGCCAGCAGTTTATTTACCAATGAAAAACTGTTTTTT
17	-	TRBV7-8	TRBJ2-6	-	CASSPMGGPSGANVLTF	TGTGCCAGCAGCCCAATGGGAGGTCCCTCTGGGGCCAACGTCCTGACTTTC
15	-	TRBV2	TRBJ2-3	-	CASGGAGDLADTQYF	TGTGCCAGCGGGGGGGCGGGGGATCTGGCCGATACGCAGTATTTT
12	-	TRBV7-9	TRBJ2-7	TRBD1	CASSSGTGKQYF	TGTGCCAGCAGCTCTGGGACAGGAAAGCAGTACTTC
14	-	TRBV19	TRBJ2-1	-	CASSMRGGGNEQFF	TGTGCCAGTAGTATGAGGGGAGGAGGAAATGAGCAGTTCTTC
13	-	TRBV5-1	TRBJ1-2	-	CASSSYRVDGYTF	TGCGCCAGCAGCTCCTACAGGGTCGATGGCTACACCTTC
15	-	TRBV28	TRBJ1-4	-	CASSRSPLKSDKLFF	TGTGCCAGCAGTCGGTCTCCGCTTAAGAGCGATAAACTGTTTTTT
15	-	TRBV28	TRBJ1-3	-	CASSFLSDSGNTIYF	TGTGCCAGCAGTTTTTTATCTGACTCTGGAAACACCATATATTTT
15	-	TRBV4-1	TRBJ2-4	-	CASSPAAGQLNIQYF	TGCGCCAGCAGTCCTGCAGCGGGACAACTCAACATTCAGTACTTC
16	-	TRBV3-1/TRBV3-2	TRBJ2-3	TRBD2	CASSPTLAASTDTQYF	TGTGCCAGCAGTCCTACACTAGCGGCCAGCACAGATACGCAGTATTTT
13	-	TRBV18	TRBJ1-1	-	CASSPPKRTEAFF	TGTGCCAGCTCACCACCTAAACGGACTGAAGCTTTCTTT
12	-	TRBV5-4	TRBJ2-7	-	CASSPGTHEQYF	TGTGCCAGCAGCCCCGGGACCCACGAGCAGTACTTC
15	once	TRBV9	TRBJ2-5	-	CASSGAGAPGETQYF	TGTGCCAGCAGCGGTGCGGGGGCACCGGGAGAGACCCAGTACTTC
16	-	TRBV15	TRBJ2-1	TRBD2	CATSGRGLAGSGEQFF	TGTGCCACCAGCGGTCGAGGACTAGCGGGGTCTGGTGAGCAGTTCTTC
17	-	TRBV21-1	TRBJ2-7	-	CASSLKARWERNDEQYF	TGTGCCAGCAGCCTAAAAGCCCGATGGGAGAGGAACGACGAGCAGTACTTC
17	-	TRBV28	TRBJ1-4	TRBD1	CASSPTPPGQGARELFF	TGTGCCAGCAGTCCTACCCCCCCCGGACAGGGGGCGCGGGAACTGTTTTTT
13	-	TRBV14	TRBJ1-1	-	CASTMGSSAEAFF	TGTGCCAGCACCATGGGGTCTAGTGCTGAAGCTTTCTTT
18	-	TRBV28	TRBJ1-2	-	CASSLLSQANQLGYGYTF	TGTGCCAGCAGTTTATTAAGCCAGGCTAATCAACTGGGGTATGGCTACACCTTC
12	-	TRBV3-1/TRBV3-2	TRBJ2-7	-	CASSQGGLEQYF	TGTGCCAGCAGCCAAGGGGGCCTCGAGCAGTACTTC
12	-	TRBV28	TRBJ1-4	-	CASSTTNEKLFF	TGTGCCAGCAGTACGACTAATGAAAAACTGTTTTTT
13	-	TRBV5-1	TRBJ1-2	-	CASSDYGYYGYTF	TGCGCCAGCAGCGACTACGGGTACTATGGCTACACCTTC
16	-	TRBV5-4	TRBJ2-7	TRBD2	CASSLFSGGGSYEQYF	TGTGCCAGCAGCTTGTTCTCGGGAGGGGGGTCCTACGAGCAGTACTTC
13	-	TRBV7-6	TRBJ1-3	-	CASSLGVGNTIYF	TGTGCCAGCAGCTTAGGGGTTGGAAACACCATATATTTT
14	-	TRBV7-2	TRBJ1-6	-	CASSLGGYNSPLHF	TGTGCCAGCAGCTTGGGGGGCTATAATTCACCCCTCCACTTT
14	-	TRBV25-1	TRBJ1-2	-	CASSESVTNYGYTF	TGTGCCAGCAGTGAATCTGTCACCAACTATGGCTACACCTTC